These T cell receptor beta chains were read from a single sample in a study of blood T cell repertoires in COVID-19. Repertoires were generated with immunoSEQ multiplex PCR, while TCRdb's copy carries only in-frame clones and drops some. The table records 200,000 to 300,000 clones, nearly 90% of them present only once. Sequences were obtained from peripheral blood. The receptors shown here come from a woman between 25 and 40 years old with acute or convalescent COVID-19. CDR3s include the opening cysteine and the closing phenylalanine or tryptophan. The order of the fields is J gene, V gene, D gene, clone size, CDR3 length, CDR3 protein, CDR3 DNA. The D gene is left open where the match is weak. Not all rows give a size; the values are once, few, many and, for expanded clones, a class.

j_gene: TRBJ2-7
v_gene: TRBV12-3/TRBV12-4
d_gene: NA
abundance: NA
len: 12
CDR3aa: CASSENAYEQYF
CDR3nt: TGTGCCAGCAGTGAGAACGCCTACGAGCAGTACTTC

j_gene: TRBJ1-1
v_gene: TRBV12-5
d_gene: NA
abundance: NA
len: 14
CDR3aa: CASGLRTAGTEAFF
CDR3nt: TGTGCTAGTGGCCTAAGGACGGCGGGGACTGAAGCTTTCTTT

j_gene: TRBJ1-1
v_gene: TRBV30
d_gene: NA
abundance: NA
len: 13
CDR3aa: CAWSAGWDTEAFF
CDR3nt: TGTGCCTGGAGTGCGGGTTGGGACACTGAAGCTTTCTTT

j_gene: TRBJ2-1
v_gene: TRBV6-1
d_gene: TRBD2
abundance: NA
len: 18
CDR3aa: CASSALTSGRAGYNEQFF
CDR3nt: TGTGCCAGCAGTGCCTTGACTAGCGGGAGGGCCGGTTACAATGAGCAGTTCTTC

j_gene: TRBJ2-7
v_gene: TRBV6-4
d_gene: TRBD2
abundance: NA
len: 16
CDR3aa: CASSGGQREFQNEQYF
CDR3nt: TGTGCCAGCAGTGGGGGCCAGCGGGAGTTTCAGAACGAGCAGTACTTC

j_gene: TRBJ1-4
v_gene: TRBV19
d_gene: NA
abundance: NA
len: 15
CDR3aa: CASNVGVGTNEKLFF
CDR3nt: TGTGCCAGTAATGTGGGAGTGGGGACTAATGAAAAACTGTTTTTT

j_gene: TRBJ2-2
v_gene: TRBV29-1
d_gene: TRBD1
abundance: NA
len: 15
CDR3aa: CSDYSGTEFTGELFF
CDR3nt: TGCAGCGATTACTCCGGGACAGAGTTCACCGGGGAGCTGTTTTTT

j_gene: TRBJ2-3
v_gene: TRBV5-1
d_gene: NA
abundance: NA
len: 15
CDR3aa: CASSPQVTSTDTQYF
CDR3nt: TGCGCCAGCAGCCCCCAGGTAACTAGCACAGATACGCAGTATTTT

j_gene: TRBJ2-4
v_gene: TRBV19
d_gene: TRBD1
abundance: NA
len: 13
CDR3aa: CASSPQGRNIQYF
CDR3nt: TGTGCCAGTAGTCCACAGGGGAGAAACATTCAGTACTTC

j_gene: TRBJ1-5
v_gene: TRBV5-5
d_gene: TRBD1
abundance: NA
len: 16
CDR3aa: CASSLYGTGGNQPQHF
CDR3nt: TGTGCCAGCAGCTTGTACGGTACAGGGGGCAATCAGCCCCAGCATTTT

j_gene: TRBJ2-7
v_gene: TRBV24-1
d_gene: NA
abundance: NA
len: 14
CDR3aa: CATSVAGRDHEQYF
CDR3nt: TGTGCCACCAGTGTGGCAGGGCGAGACCACGAGCAGTACTTC

j_gene: TRBJ2-1
v_gene: TRBV7-7
d_gene: NA
abundance: NA
len: 15
CDR3aa: CASSLAVGAHNEQFF
CDR3nt: TGTGCCAGCAGCTTAGCGGTTGGAGCGCACAATGAGCAGTTCTTC

j_gene: TRBJ1-5
v_gene: TRBV27
d_gene: TRBD1
abundance: NA
len: 12
CDR3aa: CASRTGVGPQHF
CDR3nt: TGTGCCAGCAGGACAGGGGTAGGGCCCCAGCATTTT

j_gene: TRBJ1-4
v_gene: TRBV5-5
d_gene: TRBD1
abundance: NA
len: 16
CDR3aa: CASSLGTGTGNEKLFF
CDR3nt: TGTGCCAGCAGCTTAGGAACCGGGACAGGAAATGAAAAACTGTTTTTT

j_gene: TRBJ1-4
v_gene: TRBV5-4
d_gene: TRBD1
abundance: NA
len: 16
CDR3aa: CASSRYEDRVSEKLFF
CDR3nt: TGTGCCAGCAGCCGCTATGAGGACAGGGTTAGTGAAAAACTGTTTTTT

j_gene: TRBJ2-5
v_gene: TRBV6-5
d_gene: TRBD1
abundance: once
len: 15
CDR3aa: CASRSGTGGSGTQYF
CDR3nt: TGTGCCAGCAGGTCCGGGACAGGGGGCTCGGGGACCCAGTACTTC

j_gene: TRBJ2-7
v_gene: TRBV14
d_gene: NA
abundance: NA
len: 13
CDR3aa: CASSPSASYEQYF
CDR3nt: TGTGCCAGCAGCCCCTCTGCTAGCTACGAGCAGTACTTC

j_gene: TRBJ2-3
v_gene: TRBV11-1
d_gene: TRBD1
abundance: NA
len: 16
CDR3aa: CASSAGSGQGRDTQYF
CDR3nt: TGTGCCAGCAGCGCCGGTTCGGGACAGGGGCGGGATACGCAGTATTTT

j_gene: TRBJ2-3
v_gene: TRBV19
d_gene: TRBD2
abundance: NA
len: 16
CDR3aa: CASSSGLAGSTDTQYF
CDR3nt: TGTGCCAGTAGCTCAGGACTAGCGGGGAGCACAGATACGCAGTATTTT

j_gene: TRBJ1-5
v_gene: TRBV6-2/TRBV6-3
d_gene: NA
abundance: NA
len: 14
CDR3aa: CASSPRGQGQPQHF
CDR3nt: TGTGCCAGCAGTCCCCGTGGGCAAGGTCAGCCCCAGCATTTT

j_gene: TRBJ2-7
v_gene: TRBV27
d_gene: NA
abundance: NA
len: 12
CDR3aa: CASSSSSYEQYF
CDR3nt: TGTGCCAGCAGTTCCTCCTCCTACGAGCAGTACTTC

j_gene: TRBJ2-1
v_gene: TRBV5-4
d_gene: TRBD1
abundance: once
len: 15
CDR3aa: CASSSSGQKYNEQFF
CDR3nt: TGTGCCAGCAGCTCGTCGGGACAGAAATACAATGAGCAGTTCTTC

j_gene: TRBJ2-7
v_gene: TRBV27
d_gene: NA
abundance: once
len: 14
CDR3aa: CASSLRGIGHEQYF
CDR3nt: TGTGCCAGCAGTTTACGGGGGATCGGCCACGAGCAGTACTTC

j_gene: TRBJ1-5
v_gene: TRBV12-3/TRBV12-4
d_gene: NA
abundance: NA
len: 11
CDR3aa: CASSLGGPQHF
CDR3nt: TGTGCCAGCAGTTTGGGAGGGCCCCAGCATTTT

j_gene: TRBJ2-1
v_gene: TRBV11-1
d_gene: TRBD2
abundance: NA
len: 16
CDR3aa: CASSPGRLAGLGEQFF
CDR3nt: TGTGCCAGCAGCCCCGGGCGGCTAGCGGGATTGGGTGAGCAGTTCTTC

j_gene: TRBJ2-1
v_gene: TRBV5-6
d_gene: TRBD2
abundance: NA
len: 16
CDR3aa: CASSIRTSGMVYEQFF
CDR3nt: TGTGCCAGCAGCATTCGGACTAGCGGGATGGTCTATGAGCAGTTCTTC

j_gene: TRBJ2-2
v_gene: TRBV19
d_gene: TRBD1
abundance: NA
len: 17
CDR3aa: CASSISGTGVATGELFF
CDR3nt: TGTGCCAGTAGTATCTCGGGGACAGGGGTCGCGACCGGGGAGCTGTTTTTT

j_gene: TRBJ2-7
v_gene: TRBV5-1
d_gene: TRBD1
abundance: NA
len: 15
CDR3aa: CASSLEGQVPYEQYF
CDR3nt: TGCGCCAGCAGCTTGGAAGGACAGGTCCCCTACGAGCAGTACTTC

j_gene: TRBJ1-1
v_gene: TRBV7-9
d_gene: TRBD1
abundance: NA
len: 13
CDR3aa: CASRRTGATEAFF
CDR3nt: TGTGCCAGCAGGCGTACAGGGGCCACTGAAGCTTTCTTT

j_gene: TRBJ2-3
v_gene: TRBV9
d_gene: NA
abundance: NA
len: 14
CDR3aa: CASSVGTDIDTQYF
CDR3nt: TGTGCCAGCAGCGTAGGGACAGACATAGATACGCAGTATTTT

j_gene: TRBJ2-1
v_gene: TRBV12-5
d_gene: TRBD1
abundance: few
len: 14
CDR3aa: CASGLEQGFNEQFF
CDR3nt: TGTGCTAGTGGTTTAGAACAGGGGTTCAATGAGCAGTTCTTC

j_gene: TRBJ1-5
v_gene: TRBV3-1/TRBV3-2
d_gene: TRBD1
abundance: NA
len: 17
CDR3aa: CASSQDLNRGPNQPQHF
CDR3nt: TGTGCCAGCAGCCAAGATTTGAACAGGGGGCCCAATCAGCCCCAGCATTTT

j_gene: TRBJ2-7
v_gene: TRBV10-3
d_gene: NA
abundance: NA
len: 12
CDR3aa: CAISQVENEQYF
CDR3nt: TGTGCCATCAGTCAGGTAGAGAACGAGCAGTACTTC

j_gene: TRBJ1-2
v_gene: TRBV9
d_gene: TRBD1
abundance: NA
len: 12
CDR3aa: CASSEAGGGYTF
CDR3nt: TGTGCCAGCAGCGAGGCAGGGGGTGGCTACACCTTC

j_gene: TRBJ1-4
v_gene: TRBV3-1/TRBV3-2
d_gene: NA
abundance: NA
len: 15
CDR3aa: CASSQGGRANEKLFF
CDR3nt: TGTGCCAGCAGCCAAGGGGGGCGAGCTAATGAAAAACTGTTTTTT

j_gene: TRBJ2-1
v_gene: TRBV9
d_gene: NA
abundance: NA
len: 14
CDR3aa: CASSARISYNEQFF
CDR3nt: TGTGCCAGCAGCGCGCGCATTTCCTACAATGAGCAGTTCTTC

j_gene: TRBJ2-3
v_gene: TRBV5-1
d_gene: TRBD2
abundance: NA
len: 17
CDR3aa: CASSRSSTSGVGDTQYF
CDR3nt: TGCGCCAGCAGCCGATCCTCGACTAGCGGGGTTGGGGATACGCAGTATTTT

j_gene: TRBJ2-1
v_gene: TRBV18
d_gene: TRBD2
abundance: NA
len: 15
CDR3aa: CASSPSTSGFNEQFF
CDR3nt: TGTGCCAGCTCACCTTCGACTAGCGGGTTTAATGAGCAGTTCTTC